These T cell receptor beta chains were read from a single sample in a study of beta chain features in type 1 diabetes. Assay used: immunoSEQ multiplex PCR; TCRdb lists only in-frame clones, some missing. The sample lists around 250,000 clones; about 13% were seen once. Specimen: naive CD4+ T cells from blood. All receptors come from a man younger than 40 with type 1 diabetes. Both conserved end residues are part of each CDR3. The D gene is left open where the match is weak. Rows give clone size only sometimes, using once, few, many, or a class for an expanded clone.

TRBV29-1,few,14,TRBD1,TRBJ1-5,TGCAGCGTTGCTGGGACAGGGTTCAATCAGCCCCAGCATTTT,CSVAGTGFNQPQHF
TRBV11-3,NA,14,NA,TRBJ2-1,TGTGCCAGCAGCTTATTCGGCTGGGGAGGCGAGCAGTTCTTC,CASSLFGWGGEQFF
TRBV9,few,14,TRBD2,TRBJ2-1,TGTGCCAGCAGCGTGACTAGCGGCTACAATGAGCAGTTCTTC,CASSVTSGYNEQFF
TRBV28,NA,13,NA,TRBJ1-1,TGTGCCAGCAGTTTCTCCGGACAGAATAAAGCTTTCTTT,CASSFSGQNKAFF
TRBV30,once,13,TRBD1,TRBJ1-4,TGTGCCTGGAGTGTAGGAGGACAGGGGAAACTGTTTTTT,CAWSVGGQGKLFF
TRBV19,few,14,NA,TRBJ2-1,TGTGCCAGTAAGGCAGACTACTCCTACAATGAGCAGTTCTTC,CASKADYSYNEQFF
TRBV18,few,16,TRBD1,TRBJ1-4,TGTGCCAGCTCACCCCCCGGGCAGGGGGCCGGCGAAAAACTGTTTTTT,CASSPPGQGAGEKLFF
TRBV5-1,few,13,NA,TRBJ2-7,TGCGCCAGCAGCCTAGGAAACAGGGCCGAGCAGTACTTC,CASSLGNRAEQYF
TRBV4-2,few,16,TRBD2,TRBJ2-3,TGTGCCAGCAGCCAAGCGGGAGCGGGAGGTACAGATACGCAGTATTTT,CASSQAGAGGTDTQYF
TRBV28,few,16,NA,TRBJ1-5,TGTGCCAGCAGTTTATTGTTTTCCGGAGAGTATCAGCCCCAGCATTTT,CASSLLFSGEYQPQHF
TRBV28,NA,15,TRBD1,TRBJ2-7,TGTGCCAGCAGTACACCGGGACAGGGCTTTCGGGAGCAGTACTTC,CASSTPGQGFREQYF
TRBV27,NA,13,TRBD1,TRBJ2-7,TGTGCCAGCGGGGACAGGGTCTCCTACGAGCAGTACTTC,CASGDRVSYEQYF
TRBV29-1,NA,13,NA,TRBJ2-5,TGCAGCGTTGTGGCAGTACTACAAGAGACCCAGTACTTC,CSVVAVLQETQYF
TRBV7-2,few,14,NA,TRBJ2-3,TGTGCCAGCAGCATAAGGTCTAGTTCAGATACGCAGTATTTT,CASSIRSSSDTQYF
TRBV5-1,NA,14,TRBD1,TRBJ1-1,TGCGCCAGCAGCTTGGGACAGGGGATGACTGAAGCTTTCTTT,CASSLGQGMTEAFF
TRBV7-2,NA,16,TRBD2,TRBJ2-7,TGTGCCAGCAGTCCCAGGACTAGCGGGACCTCCTACGAGCAGTACTTC,CASSPRTSGTSYEQYF
TRBV25-1,few,13,NA,TRBJ1-1,TGTGCCAGCAGTGGTCCAGTGAACACTGAAGCTTTCTTT,CASSGPVNTEAFF
TRBV27,once,14,NA,TRBJ1-5,TGTGCCAGCAGTTTACTGGGGCCGGATCAGCCCCAGCATTTT,CASSLLGPDQPQHF
TRBV5-1,NA,15,NA,TRBJ2-7,TGCGCCAGCAGCTTGGGTGGCGACAGTTCCTACGAGCAGTACTTC,CASSLGGDSSYEQYF
TRBV29-1,NA,14,TRBD1,TRBJ1-2,TGCAGCGTTGGGTTACAGGGGCGCGTCTATGGCTACACCTTC,CSVGLQGRVYGYTF
TRBV5-1,few,14,TRBD1,TRBJ1-2,TGCGCCAGCAGCTCGACAGGGATTTTTGATGGCTACACCTTC,CASSSTGIFDGYTF
TRBV9,NA,13,NA,TRBJ2-7,TGTGCCAGCAGCGTAGTGTACGGGAGCGAGCAGTACTTC,CASSVVYGSEQYF
TRBV28,NA,15,TRBD1,TRBJ1-2,TGTGCCAGCAGCCCATTGGACAGGTTAGAATATGGCTACACCTTC,CASSPLDRLEYGYTF
TRBV11-2,NA,14,TRBD2,TRBJ2-3,TGTGCCAGCAGCATTCGGGAGGGGTCAGATACGCAGTATTTT,CASSIREGSDTQYF
TRBV7-2,NA,14,TRBD2,TRBJ2-3,TGTGCCGGACGACTAGCGGGAAACACAGATACGCAGTATTTT,CAGRLAGNTDTQYF
TRBV18,NA,13,TRBD1,TRBJ1-4,TGTGCCAGCTCACCAGACAGGGACGAAAAACTGTTTTTT,CASSPDRDEKLFF
TRBV4-2,few,17,TRBD1,TRBJ1-1,TGTGCCAGCAGCCAAGATGGAGGGGACAGGGATTTGGCTGAAGCTTTCTTT,CASSQDGGDRDLAEAFF
TRBV18,NA,14,NA,TRBJ2-4,TGTGCCAGCTCTCAAGGAGGACTCAGAAACATTCAGTACTTC,CASSQGGLRNIQYF
TRBV25-1,NA,16,NA,TRBJ1-1,TGTGCCAGCAGTGAATGGGGGGGGGCAGTTCAGACTGAAGCTTTCTTT,CASSEWGGAVQTEAFF
TRBV28,NA,14,TRBD2,TRBJ2-5,TGTGCCACAAAGGGAGCGGGAGGGCCGGAGACCCAGTACTTC,CATKGAGGPETQYF
TRBV15,few,17,TRBD1,TRBJ2-5,TGTGCCACCAGCAGAACACAGGGGACACCGTACCAAGAGACCCAGTACTTC,CATSRTQGTPYQETQYF
TRBV9,NA,13,NA,TRBJ2-7,TGTGCCAGCAGCGCGCTTGGGGAGCTCGAGCAGTACTTC,CASSALGELEQYF
TRBV9,few,15,TRBD2,TRBJ2-5,TGTGCCAGCAGCGTAGGTAGCGGGAGTTCTGAGACCCAGTACTTC,CASSVGSGSSETQYF
TRBV19,NA,14,TRBD1,TRBJ2-5,TGTGCCAGTGCACTCGGACAGGGTCAAGAGACCCAGTACTTC,CASALGQGQETQYF
TRBV18,few,15,TRBD1,TRBJ2-7,TGTGCCAGCTCACCAGGGACAGGGACTCAATACGAGCAGTACTTC,CASSPGTGTQYEQYF
TRBV10-3,NA,15,TRBD2,TRBJ2-5,TGTGCCATCAGTGCGGGACTAGCGGGACAAGAGACCCAGTACTTC,CAISAGLAGQETQYF
TRBV5-1,few,15,TRBD1,TRBJ1-5,TGCGCCAGCAGCTTGGAGGGACAGGCGCATCAGCCCCAGCATTTT,CASSLEGQAHQPQHF
TRBV19,NA,13,NA,TRBJ1-1,TGTGCCAGTAGTATAGATCGAACAATTGAAGCTTTCTTT,CASSIDRTIEAFF
TRBV6-5,few,13,NA,TRBJ2-1,TGTGCCAGCAGCTCCGGACTCCTTGGTGAGCAGTTCTTC,CASSSGLLGEQFF
TRBV28,NA,14,TRBD1,TRBJ2-3,TGTGCCAGCAGTTTAAGTCAGGGGGCGGATACGCAGTATTTT,CASSLSQGADTQYF
TRBV7-9,NA,12,NA,TRBJ1-2,TGTGCCAGCAGCTTAGTGCAGCTAGACTACACCTTC,CASSLVQLDYTF
TRBV2,NA,15,TRBD2,TRBJ2-7,TGTGCCAGCAGCGAGGGACTAGCGGGATACTACGAGCAGTACTTC,CASSEGLAGYYEQYF
TRBV28,few,16,NA,TRBJ2-7,TGTGCCAGCAGTTACCATTTAGGACAGCGGTCCTACGAGCAGTACTTC,CASSYHLGQRSYEQYF